Listed below are T cell receptor beta chains from one sample, sequenced in a study of preoperative IRX-2 immunotherapy in early breast cancer. Produced via immunoSEQ multiplex PCR; TCRdb's table is partial and in-frame only. Among approximately 30,000 clones listed, 90% to 95% were seen once. The sample was acquired from a patient treated with IRX-2 immunotherapy. Receptors were obtained from a human donor with breast cancer. The CDR3 runs from the conserved cysteine through the conserved F or W. The D gene is left open where the match is weak. Size tells how often a clone was seen (once, few, many) or the class of an expanded clone, and some rows leave it out.

d_gene,abundance,j_gene,v_gene,CDR3nt,CDR3aa
.,.,TRBJ2-1,TRBV5-1,TGCGCCAGCAGCTTGGTGTGGGGGGGCAATAATGAGCAGTTCTTC,CASSLVWGGNNEQFF
.,.,TRBJ1-5,TRBV19,TGTGCCAGTAGTATAGGTAGGGGCAATCAGCCCCAGCATTTT,CASSIGRGNQPQHF
TRBD2,once,TRBJ2-1,TRBV5-8,TGTGCCAGCAGCTTGGCTGTGACTAGCGGCATCTACAATGAGCAGTTCTTC,CASSLAVTSGIYNEQFF
TRBD2,.,TRBJ2-1,TRBV9,TGTGCCAGCAGCGGAGGGACTACCCACAGGGAGCAGTTCTTC,CASSGGTTHREQFF
.,.,TRBJ2-7,TRBV4-1,TGCGCCAGCAGCCCAACCCAGAACTCCTACGAGCAGTACTTC,CASSPTQNSYEQYF
TRBD1,.,TRBJ2-7,TRBV14,TGTGCCAGCAGCCTCAGACCGGGACAGGGTCTTGACGAGCAGTACTTC,CASSLRPGQGLDEQYF
.,.,TRBJ2-5,TRBV7-6,TGTGCCAGCAGCCCGCCTCTACGGACGGATGGGGAGACCCAGTACTTC,CASSPPLRTDGETQYF
TRBD1,.,TRBJ1-1,TRBV4-1,TGCGCCAGCAGCCTTGGGACAGGGGGCCTCGATTTTGTGGACACTGAAGCTTTCTTT,CASSLGTGGLDFVDTEAFF
.,.,TRBJ2-5,TRBV7-9,TGTGCAGGTGGGGACTGGGAGACCCAGTACTTC,CAGGDWETQYF
.,.,TRBJ1-6,TRBV4-3,TGCGCCAGCAGCCAAGACCAGGGGCGGGATTCACCCCTCCACTTT,CASSQDQGRDSPLHF
TRBD1,.,TRBJ1-1,TRBV28,TGTGCCAGCAGTTTATTCCAGGGGGCAAGCAGGACTGAAGCTTTCTTT,CASSLFQGASRTEAFF
.,.,TRBJ1-2,TRBV2,TGTGCCAGCATCGACAGAACTACCTATGGCTACACCTTC,CASIDRTTYGYTF
TRBD1,.,TRBJ1-6,TRBV7-8,TGTGCCAGCAGCTGGACAGGGGGCATGAATTCACCCCTCCACTTT,CASSWTGGMNSPLHF
.,.,TRBJ1-5,TRBV6-5,TGTGCCAGCAGTTACTCCCGGGGCAGCAATCAGCCCCAGCATTTT,CASSYSRGSNQPQHF
.,.,TRBJ1-5,TRBV10-3,TGTGCCATCAGTGAGTCGACGGGGGGAGTTCAGCCCCAGCATTTT,CAISESTGGVQPQHF
TRBD2,.,TRBJ2-1,TRBV30,TGTGCCTGGCATCCGGGGACTAGCGGCAATGAGCAGTTCTTC,CAWHPGTSGNEQFF
TRBD2,.,TRBJ2-5,TRBV7-9,TGTGCCAGCAGCTTAGCGGCTAGCGGGACCGCAGAGACCCAGTACTTC,CASSLAASGTAETQYF
TRBD2,.,TRBJ2-7,TRBV4-3,TGCGCCAGCAGCCAAGATAGAAGGACTAGCTTCTACTACGAGCAGTACTTC,CASSQDRRTSFYYEQYF
TRBD2,.,TRBJ2-2,TRBV6-6,TGTGCCAGCAGTCCGAGCGGGAATAGACGGACCGGGGAGCTGTTTTTT,CASSPSGNRRTGELFF
.,.,TRBJ2-4,TRBV11-2,TGTGCCAGCAGCTTAGCTCAGGGATCAACCAAAAACATTCAGTACTTC,CASSLAQGSTKNIQYF
.,.,TRBJ1-1,TRBV4-2,TGTGCCAGCAGCCATTCCGGGGGGAGGTCCACTGAAGCTTTCTTT,CASSHSGGRSTEAFF
TRBD2,.,TRBJ2-7,TRBV7-2,TGTGCCAGCAGCTCGTTCAGCGGGAGTATCGACGAGCAGTACTTC,CASSSFSGSIDEQYF
.,.,TRBJ1-2,TRBV20-1,TGCAGTGCTTCAACTCGAGCCTTC,CSASTRAF
TRBD1,.,TRBJ2-2,TRBV14,TGTGCCAGCAGCCCGGGACAGAGATCGCCCAGCACCGGGGAGCTGTTTTTT,CASSPGQRSPSTGELFF
TRBD2,.,TRBJ2-5,TRBV6-5,TGTGCCAGCAGGGGACTAGCGGGGGGGCGGGAGACCCAGTACTTC,CASRGLAGGRETQYF
.,once,TRBJ2-5,TRBV5-1,TGCGCCAGCAGCCCTGCCACAGGGCTAGAGACCCAGTACTTC,CASSPATGLETQYF
.,.,TRBJ2-7,TRBV29-1,TGCAGCGTCGTTCTTTTCCGTGTGCAGTACTTC,CSVVLFRVQYF
TRBD1,.,TRBJ1-1,TRBV4-1,TGCGCCAGCAGCCAAGATCGGTACAGGGGAGCCACTGAAGCTTTCTTT,CASSQDRYRGATEAFF
TRBD1,.,TRBJ1-5,TRBV13,TGTGCCAGCAGCTTAGCGGGGACAGGGGTGAGGCAGCCCCAGCATTTT,CASSLAGTGVRQPQHF
TRBD2,.,TRBJ2-1,TRBV6-5,TGTGCCAGCAGTTACACTAGCGGGGGCTCCCCTTATGAGCAGTTCTTC,CASSYTSGGSPYEQFF
.,.,TRBJ2-7,TRBV27,TGTGCCAGCAGTCAACAGACAGGCCATCCCTACGAGCAGTACTTC,CASSQQTGHPYEQYF
TRBD2,.,TRBJ2-1,TRBV9,TGTGCCAGCAGCGCTACTAGCGGGAGATACAATGAGCAGTTCTTC,CASSATSGRYNEQFF
TRBD2,.,TRBJ2-5,TRBV29-1,TGCAGCGTTGAAGATCGGCCTAGCGGGGGGGCCAAAGAGACCCAGTACTTC,CSVEDRPSGGAKETQYF
.,.,TRBJ2-2,TRBV5-4,TGTGCCAGCATGTCCGCAGCTTTGAACACCGGGGAGCTGTTTTTT,CASMSAALNTGELFF
.,.,TRBJ1-5,TRBV5-4,TGTGCCAGCAGCTTGGATACGGGATCGCCCCAGCATTTT,CASSLDTGSPQHF
.,once,TRBJ1-2,TRBV9,TGTGCCAGCAGCCATAGGGGTGAAGGAGGGGACTATGGCTACACCTTC,CASSHRGEGGDYGYTF
TRBD2,.,TRBJ2-1,TRBV7-8,TGTGCCAGCAGCTTAGGACTAGCAGAACTAAATGAGCAGTTCTTC,CASSLGLAELNEQFF
.,.,TRBJ1-1,TRBV19,TGTGCCAGTAGCCGGTTCGGGGACGGGATGGACACTGAAGCTTTCTTT,CASSRFGDGMDTEAFF
.,once,TRBJ2-2,TRBV2,TGTGCCAGCAGTCCGGGACTCACCGGGGAGCTGTTTTTT,CASSPGLTGELFF
.,once,TRBJ1-3,TRBV9,TGTGCCAGCACCTCGGGATTCGGACAGCCCTCTGGAAACACCATATATTTT,CASTSGFGQPSGNTIYF
.,.,TRBJ2-1,TRBV27,TGTGCCAGCAGCAGAGGGAATGAGCAGTTCTTC,CASSRGNEQFF
.,.,TRBJ1-4,TRBV6-5,TGTGCCAGCAGTCCCGAGGGGGGTGCTAATGAAAAACTGTTTTTT,CASSPEGGANEKLFF
.,.,TRBJ1-5,TRBV19,TGTGCCAGTAGTATACATGGAACTCAGGGCGAACAGCCCCAGCATTTT,CASSIHGTQGEQPQHF
TRBD1,.,TRBJ2-4,TRBV18,TGTGCCAGCTCAACTCCGGGACAGGGAGCCAAAAACATTCAGTACTTC,CASSTPGQGAKNIQYF
.,.,TRBJ2-1,TRBV5-1,TGCGCCAGCAGCGATTCCGGGACCCCCTACAATGAGCAGTTCTTC,CASSDSGTPYNEQFF
.,.,TRBJ2-3,TRBV6-5,TGTGCCAGCAGTTACTTCCGGGGCCTCGGGTATACGCAGTATTTT,CASSYFRGLGYTQYF
.,.,TRBJ1-3,TRBV2,TGTGCCAGCAGTGTCCAGGGAGGAAACACCATATATTTT,CASSVQGGNTIYF
.,once,TRBJ1-1,TRBV6-6,TGTGCCAGCAGTTACTCGAGCGGGAGGAGTGAAGCTTTCTTT,CASSYSSGRSEAFF
TRBD2,.,TRBJ2-5,TRBV6-6,TGTGCCAGCAGTTACTCGGGGCGGGGGGGAGAGACCCAGTACTTC,CASSYSGRGGETQYF
.,once,TRBJ1-6,TRBV30,TGTGCCTGGAGTGGGCAGGGAAGGAATTCACCCCTCCACTTT,CAWSGQGRNSPLHF
.,.,TRBJ2-7,TRBV10-3,TGTGCCACCACGCTCGGAGCAGGGCCTTCTTACGAGCAGTACTTC,CATTLGAGPSYEQYF
.,.,TRBJ1-3,TRBV19,TGTGCCAGTATACAGGGCTCCTCTGGAAACACCATATATTTT,CASIQGSSGNTIYF
TRBD1,.,TRBJ2-2,TRBV27,TGTGCCAGCAGTTTGGCAGGGGGCGCGGTCGGGGAGCTGTTTTTT,CASSLAGGAVGELFF
.,.,TRBJ1-2,TRBV27,TGTGCCAGCAGTTTCGGGGGCCCCTTTGGCTACACCTTC,CASSFGGPFGYTF
TRBD2,.,TRBJ2-5,TRBV5-6,TGTGCCAGCGAAAAAACGGTGGGCCTAGCGGGAGACGAGGAGACCCAGTACTTC,CASEKTVGLAGDEETQYF
TRBD2,.,TRBJ2-1,TRBV5-4,TGTGCCAGCAGTTCCCTAGCGGGAGGGCCTAATGAGCAGTTCTTC,CASSSLAGGPNEQFF
.,.,TRBJ1-1,TRBV7-6,TGTGCCAGCAGCCACCACAAAGGCGGGGGGCGCCGAGCCACTGAAGCTTTCTTT,CASSHHKGGGRRATEAFF
.,.,TRBJ1-3,TRBV27,TGTGCCAGCAGGGGCAGGGGAGGAAACACCATATATTTT,CASRGRGGNTIYF